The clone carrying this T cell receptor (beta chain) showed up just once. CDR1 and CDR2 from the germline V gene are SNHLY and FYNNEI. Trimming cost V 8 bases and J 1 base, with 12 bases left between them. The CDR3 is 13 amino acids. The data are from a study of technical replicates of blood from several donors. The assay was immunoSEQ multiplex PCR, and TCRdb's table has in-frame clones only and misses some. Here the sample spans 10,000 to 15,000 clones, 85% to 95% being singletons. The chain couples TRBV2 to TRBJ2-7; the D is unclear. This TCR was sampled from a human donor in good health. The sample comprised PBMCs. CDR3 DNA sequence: TGTGCCAGCGCGGCGAACCCTTCCTACGAGCAGTACTTC. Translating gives CASAANPSYEQYF.